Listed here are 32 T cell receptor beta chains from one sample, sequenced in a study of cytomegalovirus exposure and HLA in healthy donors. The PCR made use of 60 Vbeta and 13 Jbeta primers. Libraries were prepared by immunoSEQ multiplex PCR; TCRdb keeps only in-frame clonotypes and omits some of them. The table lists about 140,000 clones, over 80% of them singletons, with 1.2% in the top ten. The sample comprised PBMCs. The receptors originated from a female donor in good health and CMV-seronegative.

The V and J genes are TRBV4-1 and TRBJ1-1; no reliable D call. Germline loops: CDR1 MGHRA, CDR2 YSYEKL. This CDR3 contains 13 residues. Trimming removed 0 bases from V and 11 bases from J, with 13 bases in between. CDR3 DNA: TGCGCCAGCAGCCAAGATAGAGACGTGAGGGCTTTCTTT. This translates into CASSQDRDVRAFF.

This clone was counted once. CDR3 region: CASSLLTVSEKLFF. In DNA form, the CDR3 reads TGTGCCAGCAGTTTATTGACTGTTAGTGAAAAACTGTTTTTT. This chain joins TRBV28 and TRBJ1-4; D remains ambiguous. The CDR3 loop spans 14 amino acids. Trimming took 1 base from V and 7 from J, leaving 10 bases between them. Germline CDR1 MDHEN, CDR2 SYDVKM.

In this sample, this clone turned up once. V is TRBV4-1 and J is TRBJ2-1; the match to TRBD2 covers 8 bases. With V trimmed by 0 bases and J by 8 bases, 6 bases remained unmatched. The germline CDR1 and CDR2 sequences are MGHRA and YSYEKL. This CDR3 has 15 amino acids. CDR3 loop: CASSQDLGTRDEQFF. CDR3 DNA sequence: TGCGCCAGCAGCCAAGATTTGGGGACTAGAGATGAGCAGTTCTTC.

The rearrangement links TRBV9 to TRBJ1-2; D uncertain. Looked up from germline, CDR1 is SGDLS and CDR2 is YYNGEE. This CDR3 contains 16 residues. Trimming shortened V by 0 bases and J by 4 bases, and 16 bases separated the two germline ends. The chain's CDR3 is CASSVGSPPLTYGYTF. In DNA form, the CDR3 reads TGTGCCAGCAGCGTAGGGTCTCCTCCACTAACCTATGGCTACACCTTC. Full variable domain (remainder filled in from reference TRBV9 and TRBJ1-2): DSGVTQTPKHLITATGQRVTLRCSPRSGDLSVYWYQQSLDQGLQFLIQYYNGEERAKGNILERFSAQQFPDLHSELNLSSLELGDSALYFCASSVGSPPLTYGYTFGSGTRLTVV.

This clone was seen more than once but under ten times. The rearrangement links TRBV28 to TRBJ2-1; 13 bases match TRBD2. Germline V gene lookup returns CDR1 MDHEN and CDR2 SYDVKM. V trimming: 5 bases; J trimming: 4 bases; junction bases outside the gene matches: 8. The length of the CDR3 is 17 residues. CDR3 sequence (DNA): TGTGCCAGCAGTCTTGGACTAGCGGGAGAGGATTACAATGAGCAGTTCTTC. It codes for CASSLGLAGEDYNEQFF.

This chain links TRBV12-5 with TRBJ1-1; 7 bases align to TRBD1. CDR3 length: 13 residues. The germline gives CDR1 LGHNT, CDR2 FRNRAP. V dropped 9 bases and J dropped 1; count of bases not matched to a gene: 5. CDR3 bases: TGTGCTAGCACAGGACAGGAGAACACTGAAGCTTTCTTT. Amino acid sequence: CASTGQENTEAFF.

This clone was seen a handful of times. As DNA, the CDR3 is TGTGCCAGTAGTTACGGACAGGCGATTAATGAAAAACTGTTTTTT. It translates to CASSYGQAINEKLFF. The gene calls are TRBV19 and TRBJ1-4; 7 bases are a match to TRBD1. The CDR3 loop spans 15 amino acids. J lost 4 bases, V lost 5 bases, and 7 bases had no gene match. Germline-derived CDR1 and CDR2 are LNHDA and SQIVND (reference sequence). Full variable domain (missing parts from reference TRBV19 and TRBJ1-4): DGGITQSPKYLFRKEGQNVTLSCEQNLNHDAMYWYRQDPGQGLRLIYYSQIVNDFQKGDIAEGYSVSREKKESFPLTVTSAQKNPTAFYLCASSYGQAINEKLFFGSGTQLSVL.

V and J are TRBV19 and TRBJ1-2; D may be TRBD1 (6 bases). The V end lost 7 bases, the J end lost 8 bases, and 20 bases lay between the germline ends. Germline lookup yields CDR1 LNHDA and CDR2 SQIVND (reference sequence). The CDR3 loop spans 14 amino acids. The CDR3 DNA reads TGTGCCAGTACCCTACCTCGGGGGGCTGGAGGCTACACCTTC. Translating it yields CASTLPRGAGGYTF.

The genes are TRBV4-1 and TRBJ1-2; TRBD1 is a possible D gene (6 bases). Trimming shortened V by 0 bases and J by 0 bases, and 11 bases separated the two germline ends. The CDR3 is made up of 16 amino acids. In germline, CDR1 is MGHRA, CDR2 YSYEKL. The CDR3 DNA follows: TGCGCCAGCAGCCAAGAAGGGGGTTGGGCTAACTATGGCTACACCTTC. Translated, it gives CASSQEGGWANYGYTF.

The CDR3 loop reads CATQAGRSSYEQYF. CDR3 sequence (DNA): TGTGCCACCCAAGCGGGAAGGAGCTCCTACGAGCAGTACTTC. The gene calls are TRBV15 and TRBJ2-7; TRBD2 agrees at 7 bases. The germline V gene encodes CDR1 LNHNV and CDR2 YYDKDF (reference sequence). This CDR3 is built from 14 residues. V dropped 8 bases and J dropped 0; count of bases not matched to a gene: 7.

The CDR3 nucleotides are TGTGCCAGTAGTAGAGGACAGTGGCCGGGACCCCAGCATTTT. It translates to CASSRGQWPGPQHF. The chain combines TRBV19 with TRBJ1-5; TRBD1 might be the D (6 bases). This CDR3 spans 14 amino acids. V lost 4 bases to trimming and J lost 10 bases, with 17 bases between them. Looked up from germline, CDR1 is LNHDA and CDR2 is SQIVND (reference sequence).

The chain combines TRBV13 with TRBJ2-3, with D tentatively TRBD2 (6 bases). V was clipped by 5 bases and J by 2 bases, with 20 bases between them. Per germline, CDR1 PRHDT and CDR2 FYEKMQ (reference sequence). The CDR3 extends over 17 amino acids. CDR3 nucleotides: TGTGCCAGCAGCGGGCCGGGGGACTTTGAGGACACAGATACGCAGTATTTT. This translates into CASSGPGDFEDTDTQYF.

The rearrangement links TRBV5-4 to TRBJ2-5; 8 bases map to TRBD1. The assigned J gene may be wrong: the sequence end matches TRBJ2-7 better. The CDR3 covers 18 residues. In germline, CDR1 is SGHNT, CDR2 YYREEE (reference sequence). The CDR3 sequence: CASSLGPPGDRRSYEQYF. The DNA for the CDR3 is TGTGCCAGCAGCTTGGGGCCCCCCGGGGACAGGCGCTCCTACGAGCAGTACTTC.

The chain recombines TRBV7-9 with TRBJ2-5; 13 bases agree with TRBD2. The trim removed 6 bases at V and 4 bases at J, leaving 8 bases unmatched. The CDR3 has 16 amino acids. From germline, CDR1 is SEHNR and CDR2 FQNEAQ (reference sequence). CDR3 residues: CASRPGLAGVGETQYF. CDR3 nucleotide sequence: TGTGCCAGCAGGCCTGGACTAGCGGGAGTGGGAGAGACCCAGTACTTC.

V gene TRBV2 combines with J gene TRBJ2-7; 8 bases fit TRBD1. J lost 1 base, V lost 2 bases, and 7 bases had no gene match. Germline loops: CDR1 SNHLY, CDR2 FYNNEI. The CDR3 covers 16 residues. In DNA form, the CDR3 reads TGTGCCAGCAGTGAATGGAAGACAGGGGAATCCTACGAGCAGTACTTC. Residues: CASSEWKTGESYEQYF.

The CDR3 bases are TGTGCCAGCAGCTTAAGCGGGGGGCAGCCCCAGCATTTT. This translates into CASSLSGGQPQHF. The chain has TRBV7-6 and TRBJ1-5; the D gene is possibly TRBD1 (5 bases). The length of the CDR3 is 13 residues. The V and J ends lost 2 bases and 7 bases respectively, with 9 bases between them. CDR1 is SGHVS and CDR2 is FNYEAQ in the germline V gene.

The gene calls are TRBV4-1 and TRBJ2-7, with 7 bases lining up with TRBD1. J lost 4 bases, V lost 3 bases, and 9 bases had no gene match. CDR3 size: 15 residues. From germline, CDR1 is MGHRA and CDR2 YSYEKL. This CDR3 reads CASSHRTGATYEQYF. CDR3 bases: TGCGCCAGCAGCCACAGGACAGGCGCTACGTACGAGCAGTACTTC.

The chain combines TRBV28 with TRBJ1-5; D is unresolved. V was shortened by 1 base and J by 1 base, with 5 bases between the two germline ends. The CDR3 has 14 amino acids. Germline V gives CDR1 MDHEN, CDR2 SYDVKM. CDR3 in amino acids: CASSLFLSNQPQHF. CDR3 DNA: TGTGCCAGCAGTTTATTCCTGAGCAATCAGCCCCAGCATTTT.

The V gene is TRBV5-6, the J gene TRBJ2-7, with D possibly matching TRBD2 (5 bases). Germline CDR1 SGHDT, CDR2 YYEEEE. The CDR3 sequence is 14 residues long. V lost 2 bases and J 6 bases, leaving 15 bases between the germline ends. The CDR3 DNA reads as TGTGCCAGCAGCTTCGGGAATGAGTTCTTCGAGCAGTACTTC. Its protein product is CASSFGNEFFEQYF.

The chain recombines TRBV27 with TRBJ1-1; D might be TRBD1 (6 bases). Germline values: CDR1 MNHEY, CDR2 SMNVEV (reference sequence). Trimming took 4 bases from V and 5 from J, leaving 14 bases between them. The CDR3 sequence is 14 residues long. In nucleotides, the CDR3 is TGTGCCAGCAGTTCCGGACAGAGTCTAACTGAAGCTTTCTTT. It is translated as CASSSGQSLTEAFF.

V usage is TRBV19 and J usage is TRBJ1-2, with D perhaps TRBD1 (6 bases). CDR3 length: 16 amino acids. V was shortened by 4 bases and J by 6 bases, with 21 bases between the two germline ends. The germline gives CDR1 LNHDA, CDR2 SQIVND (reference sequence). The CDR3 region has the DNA TGTGCCAGTAGTACCCCCCTGGGGGCGCGGGCCCATGGCTACACCTTC. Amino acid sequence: CASSTPLGARAHGYTF.

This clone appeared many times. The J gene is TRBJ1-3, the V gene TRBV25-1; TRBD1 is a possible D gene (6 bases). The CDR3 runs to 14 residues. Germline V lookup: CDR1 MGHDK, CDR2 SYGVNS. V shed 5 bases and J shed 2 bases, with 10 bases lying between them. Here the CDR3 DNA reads TGTGCCAGCAGTCTGGGGACACCTGGAAACACCATATATTTT. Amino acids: CASSLGTPGNTIYF.

This CDR3 reads CASSIGGTGHEQYF. CDR3 bases: TGTGCCAGTAGTATAGGAGGGACAGGGCACGAGCAGTACTTC. The V gene is TRBV19, the J gene TRBJ2-7; 9 positions agree with TRBD1. Germline V gives CDR1 LNHDA, CDR2 SQIVND (reference sequence). The V and J ends lost 1 base and 5 bases, in that order; junction bases with no gene match: 3. CDR3 length: 14 amino acids.

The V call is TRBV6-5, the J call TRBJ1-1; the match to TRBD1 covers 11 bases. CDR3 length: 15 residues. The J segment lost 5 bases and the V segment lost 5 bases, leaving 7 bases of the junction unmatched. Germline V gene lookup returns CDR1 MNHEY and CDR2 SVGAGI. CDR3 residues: CASSPRTGGYTEAFF. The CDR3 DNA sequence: TGTGCCAGCAGTCCCCGGACAGGGGGCTATACTGAAGCTTTCTTT.

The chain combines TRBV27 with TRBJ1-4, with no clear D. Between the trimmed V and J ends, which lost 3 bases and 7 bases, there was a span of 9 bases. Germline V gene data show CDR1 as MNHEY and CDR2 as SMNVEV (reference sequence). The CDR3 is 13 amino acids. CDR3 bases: TGTGCCAGCAGTTTCATACTTGGTGAAAAACTGTTTTTT. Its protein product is CASSFILGEKLFF.

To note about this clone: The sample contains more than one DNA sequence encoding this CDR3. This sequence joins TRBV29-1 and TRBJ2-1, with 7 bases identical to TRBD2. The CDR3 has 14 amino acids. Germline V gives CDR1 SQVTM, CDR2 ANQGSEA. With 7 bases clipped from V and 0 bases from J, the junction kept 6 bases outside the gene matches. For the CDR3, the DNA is TGCAGCGCCCCGGGACTAAGCTCCTACAATGAGCAGTTCTTC. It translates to CSAPGLSSYNEQFF.

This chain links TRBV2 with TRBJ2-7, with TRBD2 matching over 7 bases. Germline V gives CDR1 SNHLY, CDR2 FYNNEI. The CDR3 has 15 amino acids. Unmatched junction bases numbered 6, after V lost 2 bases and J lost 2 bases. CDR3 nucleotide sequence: TGTGCCAGCAGTGAAAGGCCTAGCGGAGCCTACGAGCAGTACTTC. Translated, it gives CASSERPSGAYEQYF. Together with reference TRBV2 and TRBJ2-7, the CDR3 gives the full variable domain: EPEVTQTPSHQVTQMGQEVILRCVPISNHLYFYWYRQILGQKVEFLVSFYNNEISEKSEIFDDQFSVERPDGSNFTLKIRSTKLEDSAMYFCASSERPSGAYEQYFGPGTRLTVT.

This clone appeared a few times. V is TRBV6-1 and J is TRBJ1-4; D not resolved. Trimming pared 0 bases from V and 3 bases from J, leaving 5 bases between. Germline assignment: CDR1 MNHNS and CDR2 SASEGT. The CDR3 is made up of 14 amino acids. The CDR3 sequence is CASSEASANEKLFF. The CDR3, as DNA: TGTGCCAGCAGTGAAGCGTCAGCTAATGAAAAACTGTTTTTT.

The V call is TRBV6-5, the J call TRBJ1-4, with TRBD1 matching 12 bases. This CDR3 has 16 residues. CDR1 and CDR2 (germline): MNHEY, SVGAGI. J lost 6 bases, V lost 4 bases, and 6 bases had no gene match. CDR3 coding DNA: TGTGCCAGCAGTTCCCACCGGGACAGGGGGCATGAAAAACTGTTTTTT. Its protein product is CASSSHRDRGHEKLFF.

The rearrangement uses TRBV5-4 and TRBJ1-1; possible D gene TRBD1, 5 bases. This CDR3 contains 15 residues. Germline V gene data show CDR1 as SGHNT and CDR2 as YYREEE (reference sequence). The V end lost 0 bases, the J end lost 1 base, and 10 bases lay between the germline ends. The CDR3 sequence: CASSLALGQNTEAFF. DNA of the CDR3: TGTGCCAGCAGCTTGGCCCTGGGGCAGAACACTGAAGCTTTCTTT.

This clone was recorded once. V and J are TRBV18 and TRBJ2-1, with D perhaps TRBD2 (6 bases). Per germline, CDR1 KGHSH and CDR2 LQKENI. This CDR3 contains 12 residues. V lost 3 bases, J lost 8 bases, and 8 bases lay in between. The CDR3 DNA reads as TGTGCCAGCTCACCCTTAGCGGATGAGCAGTTCTTC. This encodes CASSPLADEQFF.

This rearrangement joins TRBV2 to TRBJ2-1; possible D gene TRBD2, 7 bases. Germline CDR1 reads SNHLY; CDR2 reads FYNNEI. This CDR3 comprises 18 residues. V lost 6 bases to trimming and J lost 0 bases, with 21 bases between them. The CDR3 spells CASSRKGGTLRSYNEQFF. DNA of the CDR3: TGTGCCAGCAGCCGAAAGGGGGGGACTCTTCGCTCCTACAATGAGCAGTTCTTC.